This T cell receptor beta chain stems from a study of blood T cell repertoires in COVID-19. Whole-study context: Samples representing acute and convalescent COVID-19 were sourced from the United States, Italy and Spain.

CDR1 is SNHLY, CDR2 FYNNEI, per germline. Trimming took off 7 bases at V and 2 bases at J, with 11 bases between the two ends. This CDR3 has 13 amino acids. Sequencing was performed with immunoSEQ multiplex PCR; in TCRdb, only in-frame clones are kept and a portion is missing. Counted here are some 130,000 clones, approximately 80% occurring once; the ten biggest clones make up less than 7.5%. The chain has TRBV2 and TRBJ1-1, with D perhaps matching TRBD1 (5 bases). The source of this sequence is a woman aged 50 to 65 who had recovered from COVID-19. Specimen: PBMCs or T cells enriched from blood (not recorded which). The DNA of the CDR3 is TGTGCCAGCAAGGGGAGGGTCAACACTGAAGCTTTCTTT. This translates into CASKGRVNTEAFF.